This TCR beta chain derives from a study of shared clonotypes between healthy human individuals. This clone was seen repeatedly, ten times or more. Genomic DNA from each subset was divided evenly over several immunoSEQ plates. Assay used: immunoSEQ multiplex PCR; TCRdb lists only in-frame clones, some missing. The sample shows some 450,000 clones, over 60% of them seen only once. Healthy adults negative for HIV, lacking recent acute infections or vaccinations, served as donors. Germline trimming cut 2 bases from V and 2 bases from J; bases unmatched to any gene: 5. Germline lookup yields CDR1 SGHTS and CDR2 YDEGEE. This CDR3 comprises 17 residues.

Sequenced material: PBMCs. This TCR derives from a woman aged 40 to 49 in good health. Some clones in this sample may be carry-over from other donors' samples. V gene TRBV5-8 combines with J gene TRBJ2-2, with 11 bases fitting TRBD2. The CDR3 sequence is CASSFPTSGINTGELFF. The CDR3 DNA follows: TGTGCCAGCAGCTTTCCGACTAGCGGGATCAACACCGGGGAGCTGTTTTTT.